A single sample is the source of the 23 T cell receptor beta chains below, sequenced in a study of T-cell reconstitution after alpha-beta-depleted transplantation in children. Unique molecular identifiers were incorporated during preparation of the TCRbeta library. One entry per CDR3 protein results from TCRdb running MiXCR on the PCR reads. Here the sample spans hundreds of thousands of distinct CDR3 sequences, 15% to 20% being singletons. The source material was PBMCs from the stem cell graft donor, sampled from the stem cell graft. These receptor sequences come from a human donor who donated a stem cell graft to a child with acute myeloid leukemia.

In this sample, this clonotype turned up many times. This sequence joins TRBV4-2 and TRBJ2-7, with TRBD2 matching 8 bases. There are 15 residues in the CDR3. Germline CDR1 LGHNA, CDR2 YNFKEQ. J gave up 2 bases and V 5 bases, and 8 bases lay outside the gene matches. CDR3 bases: TGTGCCAGCAGCTTTCTGACTAGCGAAGCCTACGAGCAGTACTTC. Translated, it gives CASSFLTSEAYEQYF.

The chain combines TRBV7-2 with TRBJ2-5; 11 bases are a match to TRBD2. CDR1 and CDR2 from the germline V gene are SGHTA and FQGNSA. After removal of 5 bases from V and 2 bases from J, the junction contained 10 bases not matched to a gene. CDR3 length: 17 amino acids. CDR3 coding DNA: TGTGCCAGCAGCCGCCCCACTAGCGGGGGACCTCAAGAGACCCAGTACTTC. Its translation: CASSRPTSGGPQETQYF.

This clonotype was counted a few times. The V call is TRBV7-2, the J call TRBJ2-7; D perhaps matches TRBD1 (6 bases). From germline, CDR1 is SGHTA and CDR2 FQGNSA. The CDR3 extends over 16 amino acids. Trimming shortened V by 1 base and J by 2 bases, and 15 bases separated the two germline ends. DNA for the CDR3: TGTGCCAGCAGCTTAGGGGTCGGGGACACTACCTACGAGCAGTACTTC. It codes for CASSLGVGDTTYEQYF.

This clonotype was seen at least ten times. The V and J genes are TRBV11-2 and TRBJ2-5, with 10 nucleotides matching TRBD2. Trimming removed 5 bases from V and 5 bases from J; junction bases left unmatched: 17. The germline gives CDR1 SGHAT, CDR2 FQNNGV. This CDR3 is built from 18 residues. The CDR3 nucleotides are TGTGCCAGCAGCGCTTTAGGTCGAGCGGGGGGGACAAGGGAGACCCAGTACTTC. Protein: CASSALGRAGGTRETQYF. The full variable domain, rest sourced from reference TRBV11-2 and TRBJ2-5, is EAGVAQSPRYKIIEKRQSVAFWCNPISGHATLYWYQQILGQGPKLLIQFQNNGVVDDSQLPKDRFSAERLKGVDSTLKIQPAKLEDSAVYLCASSALGRAGGTRETQYFGPGTRLLVL.

This clonotype was seen only a few times. This sequence joins TRBV13 and TRBJ1-3, with D tentatively TRBD1 (5 bases). The CDR3 contains 15 residues. Trimming stripped 4 bases from V and 7 bases from J, with 17 bases between. Germline values: CDR1 PRHDT, CDR2 FYEKMQ (reference sequence). The CDR3 here is CASSSYRDGGNTIYF. DNA of the CDR3: TGTGCCAGCAGCTCCTACCGGGACGGGGGGAACACCATATATTTT.

About this clonotype itself: A clone one base away is much larger, so this may be a read error. This sequence joins TRBV2 and TRBJ1-2; the D is unclear. This CDR3 region has 11 residues. V dropped 3 bases and J dropped 4 bases, with 3 bases sitting between them. Germline V gene sequence: CDR1 SNHLY, CDR2 FYNNEI. For the CDR3, the DNA is TGTGCCAGCAGTGAGGTCTATGGCTACACCTTC. The encoded protein is CASSEVYGYTF. The variable domain in full, completed from reference TRBV2 and TRBJ1-2, reads EPEVTQTPSHQVTQMGQEVILRCVPISNHLYFYWYRQILGQKVEFLVSFYNNEISEKSEIFDDQFSVERPDGSNFTLKIRSTKLEDSAMYFCASSEVYGYTFGSGTRLTVV.

This clonotype came up many times. CDR3 loop: CASSEGQNQETQYF. Written as DNA, the CDR3 is TGTGCCAGCAGCGAGGGACAGAATCAAGAGACCCAGTACTTC. This chain links TRBV9 with TRBJ2-5; TRBD1 aligns across 7 bases. CDR1 is SGDLS, CDR2 YYNGEE, per germline. This CDR3 is built from 14 residues. The V segment lost 3 bases and the J segment 2 bases; nucleotides outside the gene matches: 4.

This clonotype came up a few times. The rearrangement uses TRBV5-1 and TRBJ2-1; D is perhaps TRBD1 (6 bases). Germline V gene data show CDR1 as SGHRS and CDR2 as YFSETQ. The CDR3 length is 18 residues. V was shortened by 0 bases and J by 0 bases, with 16 bases between the two germline ends. The CDR3 DNA follows: TGCGCCAGCAGCTTGGCCCCAGGGGCGGCAAGCTCCTACAATGAGCAGTTCTTC. It codes for CASSLAPGAASSYNEQFF.

This rearrangement joins TRBV6-5 to TRBJ2-5; D may be TRBD1 (7 bases). This CDR3 region has 14 residues. V lost 8 bases and J 1 base, leaving 14 bases between the germline ends. Germline assignment: CDR1 MNHEY and CDR2 SVGAGI. The CDR3 DNA is TGTGCCAGCGTTGCAGGGGGGCCCCAAGAGACCCAGTACTTC. Amino acid sequence: CASVAGGPQETQYF.

This clonotype showed up many times. The V gene is TRBV29-1, the J gene TRBJ2-1, with 12 positions matching TRBD2. This CDR3 is built from 13 residues. Germline V gives CDR1 SQVTM, CDR2 ANQGSEA. V was clipped by 5 bases and J by 10 bases; unmatched bases: 6. This CDR3 reads CSVRTSGDGEQFF. DNA of the CDR3: TGCAGCGTTCGGACTAGCGGGGATGGCGAGCAGTTCTTC.

The V gene is TRBV7-9, the J gene TRBJ2-1; possible D gene TRBD2, 6 bases. Germline V gene sequence: CDR1 SEHNR, CDR2 FQNEAQ (reference sequence). V dropped 8 bases and J dropped 2 bases, with 22 bases sitting between them. This CDR3 spans 17 amino acids. CDR3 region: CASPDVGKEGTYNEQFF. The CDR3 DNA is TGTGCCAGCCCGGATGTCGGGAAGGAGGGAACCTACAATGAGCAGTTCTTC.

This clonotype was seen at least ten times. The CDR3 DNA sequence: TGCAGTGCTAACTCTCTGGGGGCAGCCACCGGGGAGCTGTTTTTT. Encoded protein: CSANSLGAATGELFF. The rearrangement uses TRBV20-1 and TRBJ2-2, with D maybe TRBD1 (6 bases). From germline, CDR1 is DFQATT and CDR2 SNEGSKA (reference sequence). The CDR3 is made up of 15 amino acids. V lost 4 bases to trimming and J lost 4 bases, with 16 bases between them.

The rearrangement joins TRBV27 to TRBJ2-3; D may be TRBD2 (6 bases). With 6 bases removed from V and 2 bases from J, the gap between germline ends came to 18 bases. The CDR3 is 16 amino acids. CDR1 is MNHEY and CDR2 is SMNVEV in the germline V gene (reference sequence). The CDR3 DNA is TGTGCCAGCAGGGCCAGGAGGAGCGGGCACACAGATACGCAGTATTTT. Its translation is CASRARRSGHTDTQYF.

On this clonotype: A clone one base away is much larger, so this may be a read error. The chain links TRBV28 to TRBJ1-1; weak D call: TRBD1 (6 bases). The CDR3 runs 12 residues. Germline lookup yields CDR1 MDHEN and CDR2 SYDVKM. V lost 5 bases and J 4 bases, leaving 8 bases between the germline ends. The CDR3 here is CASSTGITEAFF. In DNA, the CDR3 is TGTGCCAGCAGTACAGGGATCACTGAAGCTTTCTTT.

This clonotype was seen repeatedly, ten times or more. The V call is TRBV20-1, the J call TRBJ2-6, with unresolved D. The CDR3 length is 14 residues. V was cut by 1 base and J by 3 bases, with 7 bases left in between. The germline V gene has CDR1 DFQATT and CDR2 SNEGSKA (reference sequence). CDR3 residues: CSARAVNGANVLTF. The CDR3 coding sequence is TGCAGTGCTAGAGCCGTAAATGGGGCCAACGTCCTGACTTTC.

There are a few counts of this clonotype. The chain is built from TRBV13 and TRBJ2-5; unclear D gene. Deletions cut 0 bases from V and 5 bases from J, with 13 bases between. There are 15 residues in the CDR3. Germline V gene lookup returns CDR1 PRHDT and CDR2 FYEKMQ (reference sequence). This CDR3 reads CASSLGPGSEETQYF. CDR3 bases: TGTGCCAGCAGCTTAGGCCCCGGTTCTGAGGAGACCCAGTACTTC.

This clonotype turned up a few times. J is TRBJ1-3 and V is TRBV20-1, with 10 bases aligning to TRBD1. The CDR3 is 16 amino acids. Losses at the gene ends were 0 bases for V and 4 bases for J; bases not matched to a gene: 6. Per the germline V gene, CDR1 is DFQATT and CDR2 is SNEGSKA (reference sequence). CDR3: CSARDSGTGVGNTIYF. In nucleotides, the CDR3 is TGCAGTGCTAGAGATTCCGGGACAGGGGTGGGAAACACCATATATTTT.

The genes are TRBV12-3 or TRBV12-4 and TRBJ2-7, with D perhaps TRBD2 (5 bases). The CDR3 covers 18 residues. Trimming took 5 bases from V and 1 from J, leaving 24 bases between them. The CDR3 is CASSPLDYSTRKSYEQYF. The CDR3 coding sequence is TGTGCCAGCAGTCCTTTAGACTACTCAACCCGTAAATCCTACGAGCAGTACTTC.

V gene TRBV7-3 combines with J gene TRBJ2-1; no clear D gene. V was trimmed by 1 base and J by 7 bases, leaving 14 bases between them. Germline-derived CDR1 and CDR2 are SGHTA and FQGTGA. This CDR3 region has 15 residues. CDR3 sequence reads: CASSLRISGVNEQFF. The CDR3 bases are TGTGCCAGCAGCTTAAGGATTTCAGGAGTAAATGAGCAGTTCTTC.

This clonotype occurred many times. J is TRBJ2-3 and V is TRBV7-2; D ambiguous. Between the trimmed V and J ends, which lost 4 bases and 2 bases, there was a span of 7 bases. The CDR3 has 13 residues. CDR1 and CDR2 (germline): SGHTA, FQGNSA. The chain's CDR3 is CASSSDFTDTQYF. CDR3 DNA: TGTGCCAGCAGCTCCGATTTCACAGATACGCAGTATTTT.

The chain combines TRBV29-1 with TRBJ2-7; TRBD1 matches 8 bases. The CDR3 spans 16 residues. V shed 6 bases and J 3 bases; nucleotides not matched to a gene: 16. Germline-derived CDR1 and CDR2 are SQVTM and ANQGSEA. CDR3 sequence (DNA): TGCAGCGTACGCCGGGACAGGCGGGGCAAAGGCTACGAGCAGTACTTC. The encoded protein is CSVRRDRRGKGYEQYF.

The DNA for the CDR3 is TGTGCCAGCAGTTCTGCGGGCCAAAACACCGGGGAGCTGTTTTTT. It is translated as CASSSAGQNTGELFF. The chain carries TRBV6-5 and TRBJ2-2; D possibly corresponds to TRBD2 (5 bases). V shed 4 bases and J shed 2 bases, with 11 bases lying between them. CDR1 and CDR2 (germline): MNHEY, SVGAGI. The CDR3 has 15 amino acids.

The J gene is TRBJ1-5, the V gene TRBV27, with D possibly being TRBD1 (6 bases). CDR3 length: 14 amino acids. Trimming shortened V by 4 bases and J by 9 bases, and 16 bases separated the two germline ends. In germline, CDR1 is MNHEY, CDR2 SMNVEV (reference sequence). In DNA, the CDR3 is TGTGCCAGCAGTTCGAGGACAGATCTTTGGCCCCAGCATTTT. It translates to CASSSRTDLWPQHF.